This TCR beta chain is drawn from a study of shared clonotypes between healthy human individuals. CD45RO negativity and positive selection for CCR7 defined naive CD8 cells, a population that excluded terminally differentiated effector memory CD45RA+ cells. Libraries were prepared by immunoSEQ multiplex PCR; TCRdb keeps only in-frame clonotypes and omits some of them. This table has around 2,000,000 clones, just over 90% appearing once. In germline, CDR1 is SGHVS, CDR2 FNYEAQ. Trimming took 3 bases from V and 6 from J, leaving 8 bases between them. The CDR3 covers 13 residues. The chain combines TRBV7-6 with TRBJ2-2; D possibly corresponds to TRBD2 (5 bases). The receptor's source is a man in his late teens or twenties in good health. Some clones in this sample may be carry-over from other donors' samples. Specimen: naive CD8+ T cells from PBMCs. CDR3 sequence: CASSLTNSGELFF. In DNA, the CDR3 is TGTGCCAGCAGCTTGACTAACTCCGGGGAGCTGTTTTTT.